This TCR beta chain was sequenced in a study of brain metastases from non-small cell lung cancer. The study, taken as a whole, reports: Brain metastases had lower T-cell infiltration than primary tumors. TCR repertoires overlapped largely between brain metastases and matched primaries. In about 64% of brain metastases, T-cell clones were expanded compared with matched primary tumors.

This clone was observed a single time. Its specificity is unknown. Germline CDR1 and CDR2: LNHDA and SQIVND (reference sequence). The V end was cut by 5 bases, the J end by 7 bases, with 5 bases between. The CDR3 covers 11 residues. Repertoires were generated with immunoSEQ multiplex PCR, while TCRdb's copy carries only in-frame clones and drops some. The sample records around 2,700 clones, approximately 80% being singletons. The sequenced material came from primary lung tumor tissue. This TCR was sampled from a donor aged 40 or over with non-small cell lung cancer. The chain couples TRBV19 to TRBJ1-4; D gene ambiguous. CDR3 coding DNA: TGTGCCAGTAGTTTTTTTGAAAAACTGTTTTTT. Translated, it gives CASSFFEKLFF.